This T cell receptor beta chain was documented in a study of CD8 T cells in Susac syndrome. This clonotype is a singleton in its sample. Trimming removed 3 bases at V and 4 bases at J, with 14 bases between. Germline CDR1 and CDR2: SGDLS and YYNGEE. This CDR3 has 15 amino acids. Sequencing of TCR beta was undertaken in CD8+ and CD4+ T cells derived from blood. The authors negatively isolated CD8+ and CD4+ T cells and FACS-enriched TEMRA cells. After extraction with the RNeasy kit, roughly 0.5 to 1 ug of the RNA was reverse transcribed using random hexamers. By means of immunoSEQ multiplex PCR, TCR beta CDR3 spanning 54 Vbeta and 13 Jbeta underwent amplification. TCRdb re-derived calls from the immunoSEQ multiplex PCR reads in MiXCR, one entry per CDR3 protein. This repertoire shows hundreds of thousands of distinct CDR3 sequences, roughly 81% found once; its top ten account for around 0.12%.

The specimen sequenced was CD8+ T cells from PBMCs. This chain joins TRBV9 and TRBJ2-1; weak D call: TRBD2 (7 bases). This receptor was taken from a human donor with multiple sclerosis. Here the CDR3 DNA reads TGTGCCAGCAGCGCCTCGGGGGGCCATTACAATGAGCAGTTCTTC. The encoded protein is CASSASGGHYNEQFF.